This T cell receptor beta chain was observed in a study of molecular identifiers for immune sequencing clone quantification. The CDR3 has 13 residues. In germline, CDR1 is SGHAT, CDR2 FQNNGV. Trimming cost V 5 bases and J 3 bases, with 11 bases left between them. This clonotype was detected only a few times. MiXCR was run by TCRdb on the PCR reads, yielding one entry per CDR3 protein. Counted here are more than 550,000 distinct CDR3 sequences, roughly 23% occurring once; the ten biggest clones make up about 0.78%. The receptor was isolated from a human donor in good health. Some libraries in this study had Jurkat cell RNA spiked in. Sequenced material: naive CD8+ T cells from blood, with Jurkat cell RNA spiked in. Subset meaning: FACS-sorted CD8+CD4-CCR7+CD45RA+ naive T cells. The gene calls are TRBV11-2 and TRBJ2-7, with a tentative D call TRBD1 (5 bases). CDR3: CASSTYDSYEQYF. The CDR3 DNA reads as TGTGCCAGCAGCACCTATGACAGCTACGAGCAGTACTTC. Drawing the rest from reference TRBV11-2 and TRBJ2-7, the complete variable domain is EAGVAQSPRYKIIEKRQSVAFWCNPISGHATLYWYQQILGQGPKLLIQFQNNGVVDDSQLPKDRFSAERLKGVDSTLKIQPAKLEDSAVYLCASSTYDSYEQYFGPGTRLTVT.